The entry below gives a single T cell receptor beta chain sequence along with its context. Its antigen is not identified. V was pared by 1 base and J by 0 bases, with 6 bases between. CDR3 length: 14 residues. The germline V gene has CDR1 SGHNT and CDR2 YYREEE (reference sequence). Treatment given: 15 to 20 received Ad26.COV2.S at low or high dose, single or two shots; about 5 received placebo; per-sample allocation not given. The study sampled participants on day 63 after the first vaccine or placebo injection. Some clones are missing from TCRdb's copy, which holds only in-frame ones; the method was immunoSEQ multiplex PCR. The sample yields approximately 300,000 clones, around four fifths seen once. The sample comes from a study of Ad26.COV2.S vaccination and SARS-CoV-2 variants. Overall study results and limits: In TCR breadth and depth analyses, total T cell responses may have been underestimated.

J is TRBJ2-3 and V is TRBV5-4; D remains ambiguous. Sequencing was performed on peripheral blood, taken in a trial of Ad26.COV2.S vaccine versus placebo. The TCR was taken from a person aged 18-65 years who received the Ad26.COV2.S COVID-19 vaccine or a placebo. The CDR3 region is CASSLFTSTDTQYF. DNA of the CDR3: TGTGCCAGCAGCTTGTTCACTAGCACAGATACGCAGTATTTT.